These 20 T cell receptor beta chains were sequenced from one sample in a study of T cell responses to AZD1222 COVID-19 vaccine. Here immunoSEQ multiplex PCR was the method, and the copy in TCRdb shows in-frame clones only, minus some. The table includes under 25,000 clones, 84% detected once. The material sequenced was peripheral blood, taken 28 days after the second AZD1222 dose. These TCRs come from an adult who received the AZD1222 COVID-19 vaccine.

V is TRBV28 and J is TRBJ2-5, with TRBD2 matching over 10 bases. With 3 bases clipped from V and 2 bases from J, the junction kept 6 bases outside the gene matches. The CDR3 loop spans 16 amino acids. Germline V CDR1 and CDR2: MDHEN, SYDVKM. DNA of the CDR3: TGTGCCAGCAGTTTGTCTAGCGGGAGAGGTCAAGAGACCCAGTACTTC. Residues: CASSLSSGRGQETQYF.

There are a few counts of this clone. In nucleotides, the CDR3 is TGCGCCAGCAGCTTGACCCCTACCGATGAGGGCACTGAAGCTTTCTTT. This codes for CASSLTPTDEGTEAFF. V usage is TRBV5-1 and J usage is TRBJ1-1; D remains unclear. Per germline, CDR1 SGHRS and CDR2 YFSETQ. Trimming stripped 1 base from V and 4 bases from J, with 17 bases between. CDR3 length equals 16 residues.

There are a few counts of this clone. The DNA for the CDR3 is TGTGCCAGCAGTCCCTCCGGGACAGGAGGAGTGAACACTGAAGCTTTCTTT. Its protein product is CASSPSGTGGVNTEAFF. This chain links TRBV6-6 with TRBJ1-1; 8 bases are a match to TRBD1. This CDR3 spans 17 amino acids. Germline assignment: CDR1 MNHNY and CDR2 SVGAGI (reference sequence). J was trimmed by 0 bases and V by 5 bases; bases with no gene match: 11.

This clone occurred a few times. V usage is TRBV9 and J usage is TRBJ2-3; 8 nucleotides align to TRBD2. CDR1 SGDLS and CDR2 YYNGEE come from the germline V gene. CDR3 length equals 14 residues. Trimming cost V 6 bases and J 9 bases; bases outside gene matches: 12. The CDR3 bases are TGTGCCAGCATGGTAGGACTAGCAGTAGGCACGCAGTATTTT. Protein sequence: CASMVGLAVGTQYF.

V gene TRBV12-5 combines with J gene TRBJ2-5; D is ambiguous. Germline CDR1 is LGHNT and CDR2 is FRNRAP. The CDR3 consists of 14 residues. Trimming took 3 bases from V and 2 from J, leaving 10 bases between them. The CDR3 DNA is TGTGCTAGTGGTTTTGGAAGGTTACAAGAGACCCAGTACTTC. Residues: CASGFGRLQETQYF.

The chain carries TRBV24-1 and TRBJ2-3; TRBD2 matches 10 bases. This CDR3 has 16 amino acids. Germline V gene sequence: CDR1 KGHDR, CDR2 SFDVKD. Trimming at V came to 4 bases and at J to 2 bases, leaving 5 bases not matched to a gene. The CDR3 loop reads CATSDPGTSDTDTQYF. CDR3 nucleotide sequence: TGTGCCACCAGTGACCCCGGGACTAGCGACACAGATACGCAGTATTTT.

The rearrangement links TRBV19 to TRBJ2-3; maybe TRBD2 (5 bases). CDR3 length: 17 amino acids. Germline V CDR1 and CDR2: LNHDA, SQIVND (reference sequence). V lost 3 bases and J 2 bases, leaving 18 bases between the germline ends. CDR3 amino acids: CASSMIVGGLFTDTQYF. The CDR3 DNA reads TGTGCCAGTAGTATGATAGTTGGAGGACTTTTCACAGATACGCAGTATTTT.

The CDR3: CASSDRGDDSPLHF. CDR3 in DNA: TGCGCCAGCAGTGACCGGGGGGATGATTCACCCCTCCACTTT. This chain links TRBV10-2 with TRBJ1-6; TRBD1 might be the D (5 bases). Germline CDR1 is WSHSY and CDR2 is SAAADI. The V gene lost 3 bases and the J gene lost 8 bases, with 11 bases spanning the gap. This CDR3 contains 14 residues.

This chain uses TRBV6-5 with TRBJ2-7; D may be TRBD2 (6 bases). The CDR3 length is 12 residues. The germline CDR1 and CDR2 sequences are MNHEY and SVGAGI. V lost 6 bases to trimming and J lost 2 bases, with 8 bases between them. The CDR3 DNA follows: TGTGCCAGCAGGCGGGAAACCTACGAGCAGTACTTC. This encodes CASRRETYEQYF.

This clone has only one observation. The chain combines TRBV24-1 with TRBJ2-7; 12 bases align to TRBD1. This CDR3 is built from 15 residues. The germline gives CDR1 KGHDR, CDR2 SFDVKD. The V and J ends lost 6 bases and 1 base, in that order; junction bases with no gene match: 3. CDR3 sequence reads: CATSRGQGASYEQYF. CDR3 nucleotides: TGTGCCACCAGTCGGGGACAGGGGGCTTCCTACGAGCAGTACTTC.

This sequence joins TRBV7-9 and TRBJ2-3, with D possibly being TRBD2 (5 bases). V gave up 11 bases and J gave up 2 bases, with 14 bases separating them. The CDR3 runs 13 residues. Germline V gene data show CDR1 as SEHNR and CDR2 as FQNEAQ (reference sequence). Written as DNA, the CDR3 is TGTGCCGGGGAGACGGAAAACACAGATACGCAGTATTTT. Translation gives CAGETENTDTQYF.

The chain recombines TRBV5-6 with TRBJ1-6; D possibly corresponds to TRBD1 (5 bases). Per germline, CDR1 SGHDT and CDR2 YYEEEE. V was cut by 0 bases and J by 15 bases, with 16 bases left in between. The CDR3 length is 14 residues. CDR3 loop: CASSLAGQVLDLHF. The CDR3, as DNA: TGTGCCAGCAGCTTGGCAGGGCAGGTTTTGGACCTCCACTTT.

This sequence joins TRBV3-1 (or the pseudogene TRBV3-2) and TRBJ1-1; no firm D call. V gave up 1 base and J gave up 1 base, with 10 bases separating them. CDR3 length: 15 amino acids. CDR1 LGHDT and CDR2 YNNKEL come from the germline V gene (reference sequence). CDR3 in amino acids: CASSQVHTSNTEAFF. CDR3 sequence (DNA): TGTGCCAGCAGCCAAGTTCACACCTCGAACACTGAAGCTTTCTTT.

This clone was recorded only once. The genes are TRBV5-4 and TRBJ2-4; 11 nucleotides agree with TRBD1. Looked up from germline, CDR1 is SGHNT and CDR2 is YYREEE (reference sequence). The V segment lost 3 bases and the J segment 0 bases; nucleotides outside the gene matches: 5. The CDR3 runs to 17 residues. The CDR3: CASSSPGTGGAKNIQYF. The CDR3 bases are TGTGCCAGCAGCTCCCCGGGGACAGGGGGAGCCAAAAACATTCAGTACTTC.

V is TRBV30 and J is TRBJ1-5, with D unclear. Deletions cut 1 base from V and 0 bases from J, with 7 bases between. The CDR3 consists of 14 residues. CDR1 and CDR2 (germline): GTSNPN, SVGIG (reference sequence). The chain's CDR3 is CAWSGAFSNQPQHF. The CDR3 DNA reads TGTGCCTGGAGTGGGGCTTTTAGCAATCAGCCCCAGCATTTT.

This chain joins TRBV30 and TRBJ1-1; 7 nucleotides match TRBD1. Losses at the gene ends were 1 base for V and 11 bases for J; bases not matched to a gene: 7. This CDR3 is built from 12 residues. Germline V lookup: CDR1 GTSNPN, CDR2 SVGIG (reference sequence). The CDR3 here is CAWSATTGRAFF. In DNA, the CDR3 is TGTGCCTGGAGTGCCACGACAGGGCGGGCTTTCTTT.

The chain has TRBV7-9 and TRBJ1-2; D uncertain. The CDR3 extends over 15 amino acids. Trimming shortened V by 1 base and J by 5 bases, and 14 bases separated the two germline ends. The germline gives CDR1 SEHNR, CDR2 FQNEAQ (reference sequence). The CDR3 sequence: CASSLGGSSKYGYTF. For the CDR3, the DNA is TGTGCCAGCAGCTTAGGCGGCAGCTCGAAGTATGGCTACACCTTC.

The V and J genes are TRBV6-5 and TRBJ2-1; 7 bases are shared with TRBD2. V was clipped by 5 bases and J by 1 base; unmatched bases: 2. The CDR3 contains 14 residues. The germline gives CDR1 MNHEY, CDR2 SVGAGI. This chain's CDR3 is CASSSGASYNEQFF. CDR3 nucleotides: TGTGCCAGCAGTAGCGGGGCGTCCTACAATGAGCAGTTCTTC.

This clone was observed a single time. This chain joins TRBV4-3 and TRBJ1-1; TRBD1 matches at 8 bases. The CDR3 length is 14 residues. Trimming at V came to 4 bases and at J to 4 bases, leaving 5 bases not matched to a gene. Germline values: CDR1 LGHNA, CDR2 YSLEER. The CDR3 protein is CASSRMTGATEAFF. DNA for the CDR3: TGCGCCAGCAGCCGAATGACAGGGGCCACTGAAGCTTTCTTT.

This chain uses TRBV4-1 with TRBJ1-2; D remains ambiguous. The length of the CDR3 is 13 residues. Trimming shortened V by 4 bases and J by 5 bases, and 11 bases separated the two germline ends. From germline, CDR1 is MGHRA and CDR2 YSYEKL. The DNA for the CDR3 is TGCGCCAGCAGCCCCCAGGCCGGATATGGCTACACCTTC. Translating it yields CASSPQAGYGYTF.